The next 19 T cell receptor beta chains were all read from a single sample in a study of T cell clones after liver transplantation. The assay was immunoSEQ multiplex PCR, and TCRdb's table has in-frame clones only and misses some. The sample carries 53,000 or so clones, roughly 80% recorded once. This specimen consisted of CD4+ T cells from blood, obtained before liver transplant. These TCRs come from a human donor who received a liver transplant.

The J gene is TRBJ1-2, the V gene TRBV7-2; possible D gene TRBD1, 5 bases. The CDR3 covers 13 residues. V lost 8 bases to trimming and J lost 7 bases, with 17 bases between them. Per the germline V gene, CDR1 is SGHTA and CDR2 is FQGNSA. Here the CDR3 reads CASLRGGGSGYTF. The DNA for the CDR3 is TGTGCCAGCCTCCGTGGGGGAGGTAGTGGCTACACCTTC.

This rearrangement joins TRBV18 to TRBJ1-2; no firm D call. There are 14 residues in the CDR3. The germline V gene has CDR1 KGHSH and CDR2 LQKENI. Trimming removed 0 bases at V and 4 bases at J, with 9 bases between. The CDR3: CASSPPASPYGYTF. CDR3 in DNA: TGTGCCAGCTCACCACCGGCCAGCCCCTATGGCTACACCTTC.

V gene TRBV11-3 combines with J gene TRBJ1-1; 11 positions match TRBD1. Germline CDR1 and CDR2: SGHNT and YENEEA. The CDR3 covers 15 residues. The trim removed 4 bases at V and 6 bases at J, leaving 7 bases unmatched. The CDR3 loop reads CASSSRDRGGAEAFF. CDR3 nucleotides: TGTGCCAGCAGCTCGAGGGACAGGGGGGGAGCTGAAGCTTTCTTT.

V usage is TRBV28 and J usage is TRBJ2-3; 10 bases line up with TRBD2. The J segment lost 6 bases and the V segment lost 4 bases, leaving 10 bases of the junction unmatched. This CDR3 spans 16 amino acids. Germline CDR1 and CDR2: MDHEN and SYDVKM. CDR3 coding DNA: TGTGCCAGCAGTTCCATCAGCGGGAGGGCCTGGGATACGCAGTATTTT. Its translation: CASSSISGRAWDTQYF. The whole variable domain, remainder taken from reference TRBV28 and TRBJ2-3, is DVKVTQSSRYLVKRTGEKVFLECVQDMDHENMFWYRQDPGLGLRLIYFSYDVKMKEKGDIPEGYSVSREKKERFSLILESASTNQTSMYLCASSSISGRAWDTQYFGPGTRLTVL.

This rearrangement joins TRBV9 to TRBJ1-3, with TRBD1 as a possible D gene (5 bases). Trimming pared 7 bases from V and 4 bases from J, leaving 21 bases between. The germline V gene encodes CDR1 SGDLS and CDR2 YYNGEE. This CDR3 region has 16 residues. CDR3 sequence reads: CASSPYQGKSGNTIYF. The CDR3, as DNA: TGTGCCAGCTCTCCCTACCAGGGTAAAAGCGGAAACACCATATATTTT.

V gene TRBV7-2 combines with J gene TRBJ2-1; tentatively, D is TRBD2 (7 bases). Germline V lookup: CDR1 SGHTA, CDR2 FQGNSA. This CDR3 is built from 17 residues. V was trimmed by 5 bases and J by 0 bases, leaving 17 bases between them. The DNA for the CDR3 is TGTGCCAGCAGCCCTCTGTTAGGGGGGGCCTCCTACAATGAGCAGTTCTTC. Its translation is CASSPLLGGASYNEQFF.

This chain connects TRBV7-2 to TRBJ1-4; TRBD1 aligns across 7 bases. The V gene's germline CDR1 is SGHTA and CDR2 FQGNSA. After removal of 6 bases from V and 8 bases from J, the junction contained 12 bases not matched to a gene. The CDR3 loop spans 15 amino acids. The CDR3 DNA is TGTGCCAGCAGTCAAAAACAGGGGAGTCGGGAAAAACTGTTTTTT. It translates to CASSQKQGSREKLFF.

V usage is TRBV28 and J usage is TRBJ2-7; TRBD1 is a possible D gene (6 bases). Deletions cut 5 bases from V and 3 bases from J, with 14 bases between. The CDR3 is made up of 14 amino acids. Germline CDR1 and CDR2: MDHEN and SYDVKM. CDR3 loop: CASSVTGHNYEQYF. The CDR3 DNA sequence: TGTGCCAGCAGTGTAACGGGACACAACTACGAGCAGTACTTC.

The CDR3 region has the DNA TGTGCCAGCATTGGGGCAGGGAGGGACACCGGGGAGCTGTTTTTT. Translated: CASIGAGRDTGELFF. The chain employs TRBV25-1 and TRBJ2-2; 7 bases agree with TRBD2. CDR1 and CDR2 from the germline V gene are MGHDK and SYGVNS. Trimming at V came to 7 bases and at J to 3 bases, leaving 8 bases not matched to a gene. The CDR3 runs to 15 residues.

The genes are TRBV7-2 and TRBJ2-5; TRBD2 aligns across 14 bases. The CDR3 sequence is 18 residues long. With V trimmed by 5 bases and J by 1 base, 9 bases remained unmatched. From germline, CDR1 is SGHTA and CDR2 FQGNSA. The CDR3 protein is CASSLRLAGGPGQETQYF. In nucleotides, the CDR3 is TGTGCCAGCAGCCTCCGACTAGCGGGAGGGCCGGGCCAAGAGACCCAGTACTTC.

This clone showed up just a few times. The rearrangement uses TRBV4-3 and TRBJ1-2, with TRBD1 identical over 7 bases. The V segment lost 0 bases and the J segment 8 bases; nucleotides outside the gene matches: 6. Germline V gene data show CDR1 as LGHNA and CDR2 as YSLEER. The CDR3 runs to 14 residues. The CDR3: CASSQEGQGGGYTF. DNA for the CDR3: TGCGCCAGCAGCCAAGAGGGGCAGGGGGGAGGCTACACCTTC.

The V and J genes are TRBV19 and TRBJ1-2; D unresolved. Germline CDR1 is LNHDA and CDR2 is SQIVND (reference sequence). The length of the CDR3 is 13 residues. Trimming cost V 2 bases and J 5 bases, with 9 bases left between them. The CDR3 protein is CASSIPGPYGYTF. In DNA form, the CDR3 reads TGTGCCAGTAGTATACCCGGGCCGTATGGCTACACCTTC.

The rearrangement uses TRBV9 and TRBJ2-1; D not resolved. Trimming took 4 bases from V and 8 from J, leaving 13 bases between them. Per the germline V gene, CDR1 is SGDLS and CDR2 is YYNGEE. This CDR3 region has 13 residues. CDR3 in DNA: TGTGCCAGCAGCCGCCAGGATAGAGATGAGCAGTTCTTC. It codes for CASSRQDRDEQFF.

This chain joins TRBV5-1 and TRBJ2-2; 7 nucleotides line up with TRBD2. The CDR3 length is 15 residues. Germline assignment: CDR1 SGHRS and CDR2 YFSETQ. The junction had 2 bases not matched to a gene; V was cut back by 0 bases and J by 3 bases. The CDR3 DNA reads TGCGCCAGCAGCTTGGCGGGGGGAGACACCGGGGAGCTGTTTTTT. This codes for CASSLAGGDTGELFF.

J is TRBJ2-3 and V is TRBV5-1, with 7 nucleotides matching TRBD2. Germline CDR1 and CDR2: SGHRS and YFSETQ. Trimming cost V 6 bases and J 0 bases; bases outside gene matches: 4. This CDR3 region has 14 residues. The chain's CDR3 is CASTSGVSTDTQYF. The CDR3 nucleotides read TGCGCCAGCACCAGCGGGGTTAGCACAGATACGCAGTATTTT.

The chain couples TRBV19 to TRBJ1-1; D call uncertain. V lost 10 bases to trimming and J lost 6 bases, with 21 bases between them. In germline, CDR1 is LNHDA, CDR2 SQIVND (reference sequence). The CDR3 sequence is 14 residues long. The CDR3 reads CATERPGQEAEAFF. As DNA, the CDR3 is TGTGCCACTGAACGTCCCGGCCAAGAGGCTGAAGCTTTCTTT.

This chain connects TRBV9 to TRBJ1-2; possible D gene TRBD1, 5 bases. The V gene's germline CDR1 is SGDLS and CDR2 YYNGEE. The CDR3 sequence is 14 residues long. Trimming left V 4 bases short and J 4 bases short, with 14 bases between. In DNA, the CDR3 is TGTGCCAGCAGCCTAGCGGGGGGTATCTATGGCTACACCTTC. Translating it yields CASSLAGGIYGYTF.

The gene calls are TRBV7-9 and TRBJ1-6, with D unclear. The CDR3 is 12 amino acids. Germline loops: CDR1 SEHNR, CDR2 FQNEAQ (reference sequence). V dropped 5 bases and J dropped 9 bases, with 8 bases sitting between them. In nucleotides, the CDR3 is TGTGCCAGCAGCCCCTTAGGTTCACCCCTCCACTTT. It yields the protein CASSPLGSPLHF. The full variable domain, with the rest looked up from reference TRBV7-9 and TRBJ1-6, is DTGVSQNPRHKITKRGQNVTFRCDPISEHNRLYWYRQTLGQGPEFLTYFQNEAQLEKSRLLSDRFSAERPKGSFSTLEIQRTEQGDSAMYLCASSPLGSPLHFGNGTRLTVT.

The V call is TRBV14, the J call TRBJ1-2; tentative D call: TRBD1 (6 bases). Looked up from germline, CDR1 is SGHDN and CDR2 is FVKESK. V lost 2 bases and J lost 2, with 6 bases in between. CDR3 length equals 13 residues. CDR3 region: CASSQQGNYGYTF. The CDR3 bases are TGTGCCAGCAGCCAACAGGGGAACTATGGCTACACCTTC.